Presented here are 20 T cell receptor beta chains from one specimen sequenced in a study of cytomegalovirus exposure and HLA in healthy donors. The study ran its PCR with 60 Vbeta and 13 Jbeta primers. Data came from immunoSEQ multiplex PCR; TCRdb stores just in-frame clones and leaves some out. This specimen shows roughly 140,000 clones; the ten leading clones hold roughly 2.6%. Material: PBMCs. Receptors were obtained from a man aged 40-50 years in good health and CMV-seronegative.

This rearrangement joins TRBV7-9 to TRBJ1-3; possibly TRBD1 for D (6 bases). V lost 3 bases to trimming and J lost 0 bases, with 15 bases between them. Germline V gene sequence: CDR1 SEHNR, CDR2 FQNEAQ (reference sequence). CDR3 size: 17 residues. The chain's CDR3 is CASSLLYRVGSGNTIYF. The CDR3 DNA reads as TGTGCCAGCAGCTTGCTATACAGGGTGGGCTCTGGAAACACCATATATTTT. The full variable domain, completed using reference TRBV7-9 and TRBJ1-3, is DTGVSQNPRHKITKRGQNVTFRCDPISEHNRLYWYRQTLGQGPEFLTYFQNEAQLEKSRLLSDRFSAERPKGSFSTLEIQRTEQGDSAMYLCASSLLYRVGSGNTIYFGEGSWLTVV.

The rearrangement links TRBV10-3 to TRBJ2-3; 11 nucleotides agree with TRBD2. The CDR3 covers 17 residues. V was pared by 4 bases and J by 1 base, with 7 bases of the junction left unmatched. The germline V gene encodes CDR1 ENHRY and CDR2 SYGVKD. CDR3: CAISAQTSGTGTDTQYF. The CDR3 DNA follows: TGTGCCATCAGTGCCCAGACTAGCGGGACTGGCACAGATACGCAGTATTTT.

The chain uses TRBV7-9 and TRBJ1-4; tentative D call: TRBD1 (6 bases). In germline, CDR1 is SEHNR, CDR2 FQNEAQ (reference sequence). Trimming left V 8 bases short and J 4 bases short, with 14 bases between. The CDR3 loop spans 14 amino acids. CDR3 coding DNA: TGTGCCAGCGGGGGACATTTGGTTAATGAAAAACTGTTTTTT. It translates to CASGGHLVNEKLFF. Based on the CDR3 plus reference TRBV7-9 and TRBJ1-4, the full variable domain is DTGVSQNPRHKITKRGQNVTFRCDPISEHNRLYWYRQTLGQGPEFLTYFQNEAQLEKSRLLSDRFSAERPKGSFSTLEIQRTEQGDSAMYLCASGGHLVNEKLFFGSGTQLSVL.

This rearrangement joins TRBV18 to TRBJ2-7; D possibly corresponds to TRBD1 (6 bases). This CDR3 comprises 13 residues. Germline CDR1 is KGHSH and CDR2 is LQKENI. Between the trimmed V and J ends, which lost 8 bases and 2 bases, there was a span of 13 bases. The CDR3 loop is CASRGIPTYEQYF. CDR3 coding DNA: TGTGCCAGCAGGGGGATTCCAACCTACGAGCAGTACTTC.

The chain carries TRBV7-2 and TRBJ1-3; TRBD1 is a possible D gene (5 bases). The CDR3 spans 17 residues. V lost 1 base and J 2 bases, leaving 15 bases between the germline ends. CDR1 and CDR2 (germline): SGHTA, FQGNSA. DNA of the CDR3: TGTGCCAGCAGCTTAGGGCAGGGAAGATCAACTGGAAACACCATATATTTT. Protein sequence: CASSLGQGRSTGNTIYF.

The chain links TRBV6-1 to TRBJ2-7; D possibly corresponds to TRBD2 (6 bases). V lost 5 bases and J lost 5, with 19 bases in between. Germline lookup yields CDR1 MNHNS and CDR2 SASEGT. This CDR3 spans 15 amino acids. CDR3 nucleotides: TGTGCCAGCAGTCCTCCGGGGGTAAATGTCCACGAGCAGTACTTC. Residues: CASSPPGVNVHEQYF.

The chain uses TRBV28 and TRBJ1-5; maybe TRBD1 (5 bases). This CDR3 comprises 15 residues. V gave up 10 bases and J gave up 4 bases, with 20 bases separating them. The germline V gene encodes CDR1 MDHEN and CDR2 SYDVKM. In DNA form, the CDR3 reads TGTGCCACCGCGGAAGGGGCGGCGGGAAATCAGCCCCAGCATTTT. The encoded protein is CATAEGAAGNQPQHF.

The genes are TRBV7-9 and TRBJ2-1, with a possible D match to TRBD2 (7 bases). Germline V lookup: CDR1 SEHNR, CDR2 FQNEAQ (reference sequence). V was cut by 8 bases and J by 7 bases, with 12 bases left in between. This CDR3 has 12 residues. The CDR3 nucleotides read TGTGCCAGCCGGGGGGCGGTGAATGAGCAGTTCTTC. This gives the protein CASRGAVNEQFF.

V usage is TRBV9 and J usage is TRBJ2-7, with D maybe TRBD2 (6 bases). Trimming cost V 3 bases and J 5 bases, with 9 bases left between them. Germline V CDR1 and CDR2: SGDLS, YYNGEE. The CDR3 loop spans 12 amino acids. In nucleotides, the CDR3 is TGTGCCAGCAGCGCTGGGGGGAACGAGCAGTACTTC. Translated, it gives CASSAGGNEQYF.

The chain is built from TRBV10-3 and TRBJ2-2; D is ambiguous. The CDR3 has 15 amino acids. CDR1 ENHRY and CDR2 SYGVKD come from the germline V gene. The V gene lost 1 base and the J gene lost 6 bases, with 12 bases spanning the gap. CDR3 DNA: TGTGCCATCAGTGAGTTAAACTCCCTCTCCGGGGAGCTGTTTTTT. Its protein is CAISELNSLSGELFF.

The V gene is TRBV4-2, the J gene TRBJ1-3, with TRBD1 matching 7 bases. The V gene's germline CDR1 is LGHNA and CDR2 YNFKEQ. V trimming: 5 bases; J trimming: 2 bases; junction bases outside the gene matches: 9. The CDR3 is made up of 16 amino acids. CDR3: CASSAETGFTGNTIYF. The CDR3 DNA reads TGTGCCAGCAGCGCAGAGACAGGGTTCACTGGAAACACCATATATTTT.

Comments on this clone: Other DNA variants within this sample encode the same CDR3. The chain employs TRBV7-9 and TRBJ2-1; D is possibly TRBD1 (6 bases). The CDR3 length is 15 residues. Germline CDR1 is SEHNR and CDR2 is FQNEAQ (reference sequence). V was shortened by 5 bases and J by 0 bases, with 11 bases between the two germline ends. In DNA form, the CDR3 reads TGTGCCAGCAGCCTGGACAGAAGCTCCTACAATGAGCAGTTCTTC. Residues: CASSLDRSSYNEQFF.

Concerning this clone itself: Other DNA sequences in the sample encode the same CDR3. The chain links TRBV28 to TRBJ1-2; 7 bases match TRBD1. Germline assignment: CDR1 MDHEN and CDR2 SYDVKM. The CDR3 extends over 13 amino acids. Trimming at V came to 3 bases and at J to 2 bases, leaving 0 bases not matched to a gene. The CDR3 region is CASSLGQNYGYTF. In nucleotides, the CDR3 is TGTGCCAGCAGTTTGGGACAGAACTATGGCTACACCTTC.

The V gene is TRBV5-6, the J gene TRBJ1-5, with D hard to call. This CDR3 comprises 16 residues. Trimming stripped 0 bases from V and 0 bases from J, with 10 bases between. Germline V gives CDR1 SGHDT, CDR2 YYEEEE. CDR3 in DNA: TGTGCCAGCAGCTTGGCCGGCGGGGATAGCAATCAGCCCCAGCATTTT. It specifies CASSLAGGDSNQPQHF.

The CDR3 reads CASSSLRTNEKLFF. The CDR3 DNA sequence: TGTGCCAGCAGCTCCTTACGGACTAATGAAAAACTGTTTTTT. The chain employs TRBV11-2 and TRBJ1-4; the D is unclear. CDR3 length: 14 residues. Germline CDR1 is SGHAT and CDR2 is FQNNGV. Trimming removed 4 bases from V and 2 bases from J, with 8 bases in between. The full variable domain, its missing parts supplied by reference TRBV11-2 and TRBJ1-4, is EAGVAQSPRYKIIEKRQSVAFWCNPISGHATLYWYQQILGQGPKLLIQFQNNGVVDDSQLPKDRFSAERLKGVDSTLKIQPAKLEDSAVYLCASSSLRTNEKLFFGSGTQLSVL.

CDR3 loop: CAISEFRGGLSNQPQHF. In DNA form, the CDR3 reads TGTGCCATCAGTGAGTTTAGGGGAGGATTAAGCAATCAGCCCCAGCATTTT. The chain couples TRBV10-3 to TRBJ1-5, with D possibly TRBD1 on 5 matching bases. CDR1 ENHRY and CDR2 SYGVKD come from the germline V gene. CDR3 length: 17 residues. Trimming removed 1 base from V and 1 base from J, with 14 bases in between.

V is TRBV16 and J is TRBJ1-2; D is unclear. The CDR3 has 17 residues. With 3 bases removed from V and 3 bases from J, the gap between germline ends came to 20 bases. Germline lookup yields CDR1 KGHSY and CDR2 FQNENV. Written as DNA, the CDR3 is TGTGCCAGCAGCCATATGTCAATAGGAGGGCAGGACTATGGCTACACCTTC. It encodes CASSHMSIGGQDYGYTF.

The V gene is TRBV29-1, the J gene TRBJ1-2; 9 bases are a match to TRBD1. The CDR3 spans 16 residues. Per germline, CDR1 SQVTM and CDR2 ANQGSEA. V lost 6 bases, J lost 6 bases, and 17 bases stayed unmatched. The CDR3 nucleotides read TGCAGCGTCGTTCTTATACAGAGACAGGGGGTAGATGGCTACACCTTC. Its translation is CSVVLIQRQGVDGYTF.

The rearrangement joins TRBV7-9 to TRBJ2-2; no definite D call. The CDR3 consists of 15 residues. Germline CDR1 is SEHNR and CDR2 is FQNEAQ (reference sequence). V was shortened by 5 bases and J by 4 bases, with 14 bases between the two germline ends. The CDR3 nucleotides are TGTGCCAGCAGCAACCTCCTCAGGCCCACCGGGGAGCTGTTTTTT. Protein sequence: CASSNLLRPTGELFF.

The chain uses TRBV7-3 and TRBJ1-5; no firm D call. Trimming took 0 bases from V and 6 from J, leaving 9 bases between them. This CDR3 has 14 residues. Germline lookup yields CDR1 SGHTA and CDR2 FQGTGA. As DNA, the CDR3 is TGTGCCAGCAGCTTAACAGAGGGATCTCAGCCCCAGCATTTT. Its protein product is CASSLTEGSQPQHF.